These 20 T cell receptor beta chains share one sample of origin, sequenced in a study of T cells after yellow fever vaccination. TCRdb reprocessed the 5' RACE reads with MiXCR, giving one entry per CDR3 protein. The table lists approximately 250,000 distinct CDR3 sequences, roughly 5% of them singletons. The source was CD4+ T cells sorted from PBMCs, collected on the day of the yellow fever booster vaccination. These receptors were taken from a man between 18 and 35 years old who received the YFV17D yellow fever vaccine.

This clonotype appeared a few times. The chain has TRBV7-9 and TRBJ2-7, with 8 bases that match TRBD1. The ends lost 5 bases at V and 0 bases at J; junction bases unmatched: 6. This CDR3 is 15 amino acids long. Germline V CDR1 and CDR2: SEHNR, FQNEAQ (reference sequence). The CDR3 nucleotides read TGTGCCAGCAGCCAGGGGGCCTGGGGCTCCTACGAGCAGTACTTC. Translation gives CASSQGAWGSYEQYF.

This chain connects TRBV12-3 or TRBV12-4 to TRBJ2-2; D gene ambiguous. Trimming cost V 3 bases and J 3 bases, with 8 bases left between them. CDR3 length: 14 amino acids. CDR3 residues: CASSFGRHTGELFF. Here the CDR3 DNA reads TGTGCCAGCAGTTTCGGCAGACACACCGGGGAGCTGTTTTTT.

This clonotype was counted at least ten times. The chain recombines TRBV10-3 with TRBJ2-3; D may correspond to TRBD1 or TRBD2 (5 bases each). V was cut by 10 bases and J by 1 base, with 12 bases left in between. The germline V gene has CDR1 ENHRY and CDR2 SYGVKD. The CDR3 extends over 13 amino acids. The CDR3 region has the DNA TGTGCCACCGCGTGGGACGGCACAGATACGCAGTATTTT. It is translated as CATAWDGTDTQYF.

This clonotype was seen a few times. The chain employs TRBV3-2 and TRBJ2-7; the DNA was not compared with TRBD1, the D call given in the table. TRBV3-2 is labeled a pseudogene. This CDR3 region has 15 residues. For the CDR3, the DNA is TGTGCCAGCAGCCAAGATAAGGGGTCCCCTTACGAGCAGTACGTC. The encoded protein is CASSQDKGSPYEQYV.

Concerning this clonotype itself: The junction departs from germline at one end; a sequencing error may be responsible. This chain connects TRBV20-1 to TRBJ1-5; 9 bases are shared with TRBD1. This CDR3 contains 14 residues. CDR1 and CDR2 from the germline V gene are DFQATT and SNEGSKA (reference sequence). CDR3 sequence reads: CSAEKTGGDQPQQF. The CDR3 DNA reads TGCAGTGCCGAGAAAACAGGGGGCGATCAGCCCCAGCAATTT.

This clonotype appeared many times. The J gene is TRBJ1-1, the V gene TRBV12-3 or TRBV12-4, with unresolved D. V lost 6 bases to trimming and J lost 4 bases, with 3 bases between them. CDR3 length: 10 amino acids. The CDR3: CASRGTEAFF. In nucleotides, the CDR3 is TGTGCCAGCAGGGGCACTGAAGCTTTCTTT.

This clonotype has ten or more counts. The chain recombines TRBV3-1 with TRBJ2-7; D tentatively fits TRBD1 or TRBD2 (5 bases each). Germline CDR1 LGHDT, CDR2 YNNKEL (reference sequence). Trimming cost V 3 bases and J 5 bases, with 14 bases left between them. The CDR3 extends over 14 amino acids. CDR3: CASSHGTSDDEQYF. The CDR3 nucleotides read TGTGCCAGCAGCCATGGGACCTCCGACGACGAGCAGTACTTC.

This clonotype was found a few times. The chain is built from TRBV5-4 and TRBJ2-4; TRBD1 agrees at 8 bases. The V segment lost 4 bases and the J segment 6 bases; nucleotides outside the gene matches: 18. CDR1 is SGHNT, CDR2 YYREEE, per germline (reference sequence). The CDR3 is 18 amino acids. Here the CDR3 reads CASSPEGDQGARRNIQYF. The CDR3 bases are TGTGCCAGCAGCCCCGAAGGTGACCAGGGGGCGCGGAGAAACATTCAGTACTTC.

This clonotype was counted ten times or more. The rearrangement joins TRBV5-4 to TRBJ2-7; 11 bases map to TRBD1. Germline CDR1 and CDR2: SGHNT and YYREEE (reference sequence). This CDR3 is built from 16 residues. Unmatched junction bases numbered 10, after V lost 4 bases and J lost 4 bases. The CDR3 loop reads CASSKTGQGAYYEQYF. The CDR3 DNA reads as TGTGCCAGCAGCAAGACAGGACAGGGGGCGTATTACGAGCAGTACTTC.

This clonotype was counted a few times. The germline gene is not matched at one end of the junction; a read error may be the cause. The rearrangement links TRBV5-1 to TRBJ2-5; 11 nucleotides line up with TRBD1. Germline CDR1 and CDR2: SGHRS and YFSETQ. The CDR3 sequence is 15 residues long. The CDR3 DNA is TGCGCCAGCAGCTCCGGGACAGGGGGTCAAGAGACCAAGTACTTC. This translates into CASSSGTGGQETKYF.

In its sample, this clonotype was seen many times. The chain employs TRBV5-1 and TRBJ2-3, with 15 bases lining up with TRBD2. CDR3 size: 15 residues. CDR1 is SGHRS, CDR2 YFSETQ, per germline. Germline trimming cut 3 bases from V and 6 bases from J; bases unmatched to any gene: 2. The CDR3 DNA reads as TGCGCCAGCAGCTCGGGGACTAGCGGGGGGGATACGCAGTATTTT. The encoded protein is CASSSGTSGGDTQYF. Complete variable domain (other parts from reference TRBV5-1 and TRBJ2-3): KAGVTQTPRYLIKTRGQQVTLSCSPISGHRSVSWYQQTPGQGLQFLFEYFSETQRNKGNFPGRFSGRQFSNSRSEMNVSTLELGDSALYLCASSSGTSGGDTQYFGPGTRLTVL.

The sample holds a few counts of this clonotype. This chain uses TRBV5-1 with TRBJ2-7; D is ambiguous. Germline assignment: CDR1 SGHRS and CDR2 YFSETQ. V was pared by 0 bases and J by 6 bases, with 7 bases between. This CDR3 has 12 residues. CDR3 sequence (DNA): TGCGCCAGCAGCTTGGAGTGGGGCGAGCAGTACTTC. Its translation: CASSLEWGEQYF.

This clonotype has more than one count but fewer than ten. The chain carries TRBV7-8 and TRBJ2-5; no clear D gene. The germline V and J ends were trimmed by 7 bases and 0 bases, with 9 bases remaining between them. Looked up from germline, CDR1 is SGHVS and CDR2 is FQNEAQ. This CDR3 spans 13 amino acids. The CDR3 nucleotides are TGTGCCAGCACATACCCAGACCAAGAGACCCAGTACTTC. It translates to CASTYPDQETQYF.

This clonotype was observed a few times. The chain carries TRBV11-2 and TRBJ2-7; 12 bases fit TRBD2. This CDR3 is built from 14 residues. Germline CDR1 and CDR2: SGHAT and FQNNGV. V shed 5 bases and J 3 bases; nucleotides not matched to a gene: 2. The CDR3 region has the DNA TGTGCCAGCAGCAGGACTAGCGGGGTCTACGAGCAGTACGTC. This translates into CASSRTSGVYEQYV.

This clonotype occurred a few times. This chain joins TRBV20-1 and TRBJ2-1, with D perhaps TRBD2 (5 bases). The CDR3 is 13 amino acids. CDR1 DFQATT and CDR2 SNEGSKA come from the germline V gene (reference sequence). The V end was cut by 2 bases, the J end by 6 bases, with 11 bases between. The CDR3 sequence is CSARRAGLNEQFF. As DNA, the CDR3 is TGCAGTGCTAGACGGGCAGGACTCAATGAGCAGTTCTTC.

This clonotype was seen only a few times. The V gene is TRBV4-3, the J gene TRBJ2-2; TRBD1 might be the D (5 bases). The germline gives CDR1 LGHNA, CDR2 YSLEER. V was pared by 4 bases and J by 8 bases, with 17 bases between. The CDR3 consists of 15 residues. The CDR3 loop is CASSPGWGDEGELFF. In DNA, the CDR3 is TGCGCCAGCAGCCCAGGGTGGGGTGATGAGGGGGAGCTGTTTTTT.

As regards this clonotype: The DNA is omitted, as the CDR3 cannot be located on it reliably, and the CDR3 follows TCRdb's listing. The CDR3 here is CASSQDDFRGAKNIQYF. The chain carries TRBV4-1 and TRBJ2-4; the D segment call TRBD1 is taken from the table without a DNA check. Counting both end residues, the CDR3 totals 17 amino acids. CDR1 is MGHRA and CDR2 is YSYEKL in the germline V gene.

The genes are TRBV5-1 and TRBJ2-6, with no clear D. V lost 4 bases to trimming and J lost 0 bases, with 17 bases between them. This CDR3 spans 18 amino acids. Germline V CDR1 and CDR2: SGHRS, YFSETQ. For the CDR3, the DNA is TGCGCCAGCAGCCCAACCGGTGACCCCAGCTCTGGGGCCAACGTCCTGACTTTC. Protein sequence: CASSPTGDPSSGANVLTF.

This clonotype appeared many times. This rearrangement joins TRBV5-6 to TRBJ2-2; D remains ambiguous. CDR3 length: 15 residues. Deletions cut 4 bases from V and 0 bases from J, with 10 bases between. Germline loops: CDR1 SGHDT, CDR2 YYEEEE. In DNA, the CDR3 is TGTGCCAGCAGCCCCTTGGGTGCGAACACCGGGGAGCTGTTTTTT. Residues: CASSPLGANTGELFF.

The chain recombines TRBV6-2 or TRBV6-3 with TRBJ2-5, with TRBD1 matching over 8 bases. Germline V gene sequence: CDR1 MNHEY, CDR2 SVGEGT. CDR3 length: 13 amino acids. The ends lost 10 bases at V and 5 bases at J; junction bases unmatched: 9. In nucleotides, the CDR3 is TGTGCCACCTCGGGACAGGAGCGGGAGACCCAGTACTTC. This codes for CATSGQERETQYF.